The 7 T cell receptor beta chains given below trace back to one sample, sequenced in a study of cytomegalovirus exposure and HLA in healthy donors. 13 Jbeta primers and 60 Vbeta primers were used for the PCR. Libraries were prepared by immunoSEQ multiplex PCR; TCRdb keeps only in-frame clonotypes and omits some of them. The sample has 250,000 to 350,000 clones; just over 70% are singletons. Sequencing was carried out using PBMCs. These receptors originate from a female donor in good health and CMV-seronegative.

Only one count was recorded for this clone. The genes are TRBV10-1 and TRBJ2-5, with a weak D call TRBD2 (7 bases). Germline V gene lookup returns CDR1 WNHNN and CDR2 SYGVQD (reference sequence). V lost 6 bases, J lost 1 base, and 18 bases lay in between. The CDR3 has 16 residues. CDR3 region: CASSGGPGPGQETQYF. CDR3 DNA: TGCGCCAGCAGCGGGGGGCCGGGACCCGGCCAAGAGACCCAGTACTTC.

This chain links TRBV9 with TRBJ1-5; D not certain. Trimming stripped 0 bases from V and 1 base from J, with 5 bases between. The germline CDR1 and CDR2 sequences are SGDLS and YYNGEE. The CDR3 extends over 14 amino acids. The CDR3 DNA follows: TGTGCCAGCAGCGTAGATGGCAGCAATCAGCCCCAGCATTTT. The encoded protein is CASSVDGSNQPQHF.

The CDR3 here is CAWSLGSGVAEQYF. CDR3 nucleotide sequence: TGTGCCTGGAGTCTCGGGTCGGGAGTAGCCGAGCAGTACTTC. V is TRBV30 and J is TRBJ2-7; D perhaps matches TRBD2 (6 bases). V was cut by 2 bases and J by 6 bases, with 17 bases left in between. The germline gives CDR1 GTSNPN, CDR2 SVGIG (reference sequence). The CDR3 is made up of 14 amino acids.

This rearrangement joins TRBV6-5 to TRBJ1-1, with TRBD1 matching over 7 bases. The CDR3 runs to 15 residues. V trimming: 4 bases; J trimming: 5 bases; junction bases outside the gene matches: 10. Germline lookup yields CDR1 MNHEY and CDR2 SVGAGI. This CDR3 reads CASSFDSIRGTEAFF. The CDR3 nucleotides are TGTGCCAGCAGTTTCGATTCAATCAGGGGGACTGAAGCTTTCTTT.

This clone was detected only a few times. V usage is TRBV5-1 and J usage is TRBJ2-2; 7 nucleotides line up with TRBD2. The CDR3 runs to 15 residues. Germline CDR1 reads SGHRS; CDR2 reads YFSETQ. V was pared by 2 bases and J by 5 bases, with 6 bases of the junction left unmatched. Here the CDR3 reads CASSLSGEGTGELFF. The CDR3 DNA reads TGCGCCAGCAGCTTAAGCGGGGAGGGGACCGGGGAGCTGTTTTTT.

About this clone: A read error may account for a junction end that differs from germline. The gene calls are TRBV7-9 and TRBJ1-2, with D unclear. CDR3 length: 13 residues. Germline lookup yields CDR1 SEHNR and CDR2 FQNEAQ (reference sequence). The DNA of the CDR3 is TGTTCCAGCAGCTTAGAACTGATCTATGGCTACACCTTC. It translates to CSSSLELIYGYTF.

This chain uses TRBV11-2 with TRBJ2-1; tentative D call: TRBD1 (5 bases). Between the trimmed V and J ends, which lost 7 bases and 3 bases, there was a span of 16 bases. The CDR3 consists of 15 residues. The germline gives CDR1 SGHAT, CDR2 FQNNGV. CDR3 residues: CASNSGPRDYNEQFF. CDR3 nucleotide sequence: TGTGCCAGCAACTCCGGCCCCAGGGACTACAATGAGCAGTTCTTC.